The rows below give T cell receptor beta chains drawn from one sample of a study of T cell responses to AZD1222 COVID-19 vaccine. Data came from immunoSEQ multiplex PCR; TCRdb stores just in-frame clones and leaves some out. The sample lists 90,000 to 120,000 clones; roughly 90% were seen once. The input for sequencing was peripheral blood, taken on day 0 of AZD1222 vaccination. The receptors shown here come from an adult in good health. CDR3s include the opening cysteine and the closing phenylalanine or tryptophan. Fields, in order: clone size, V gene, J gene, D gene, CDR3 DNA, CDR3 protein. A D gene is named only where the DNA matches it firmly. Some rows mark clone size as missing; the rest say once, few, many or name a class of expanded clone.

NA	TRBV30	TRBJ1-3	NA	TGTGCCTGGAGTCCACCAGACGGCCGCTCTGGAAACACCATATATTTT	CAWSPPDGRSGNTIYF
NA	TRBV3-1/TRBV3-2	TRBJ2-1	TRBD2	TGTGCCAGCAGCCAAGCCCAATCCCGACTAGCGGGGGGGTTTAGCTCCTACAATGAGCAGTTCTTC	CASSQAQSRLAGGFSSYNEQFF
NA	TRBV29-1	TRBJ1-1	TRBD1	TGCAGCGTCCGGGACAGCATGAACACTGAAGCTTTCTTT	CSVRDSMNTEAFF
once	TRBV7-8	TRBJ1-5	NA	TGTGCCAGCAGCCCTCTGGTCCCGCTATTCAATCAGCCCCAGCATTTT	CASSPLVPLFNQPQHF
NA	TRBV5-1	TRBJ1-1	NA	TGCGCCAGCAGCTTGGAGCCAACCGGTAGCCCTGAAGCTTTCTTT	CASSLEPTGSPEAFF
NA	TRBV13	TRBJ2-6	NA	TGTGCCAGCAGCTTATATGGATCTGGGGCCAACGTCCTGACTTTC	CASSLYGSGANVLTF
NA	TRBV13	TRBJ1-2	NA	TGTGCCAGCAGCCCCATTGATGGGAGGGGAAATGGGGGCTACACCTTC	CASSPIDGRGNGGYTF
NA	TRBV10-3	TRBJ2-7	NA	TGTGCCATCAGCGTACAGGAGAGCTCCTACGAGCAGTACTTC	CAISVQESSYEQYF
NA	TRBV10-3	TRBJ2-7	NA	TGTGCCATCACCCAGGGGATGGGGGCCTACGAGCAGTACTTC	CAITQGMGAYEQYF
NA	TRBV21-1	TRBJ2-2	NA	TGTGCCAGCACCTCCCCGGGACAGGGTCAGTGTGTATGGACCGGGGAGCTGTTTTTT	CASTSPGQGQCVWTGELFF
NA	TRBV6-1	TRBJ1-5	NA	TGTGCCAGCAGTGAAGCGCAAGGGGGGCATCAGCCCCAGCATTTT	CASSEAQGGHQPQHF
NA	TRBV2	TRBJ1-5	TRBD1	TGTGCCAGCAGTGGGACAGGGTTTGGCAATCAGCCCCAGCATTTT	CASSGTGFGNQPQHF
NA	TRBV15	TRBJ1-4	NA	TGTGCCACCAGCAGAGATAATGAAAAACTGTTTTTT	CATSRDNEKLFF
NA	TRBV5-4	TRBJ2-5	NA	TGTGCCAGCAGCCCCCGTAGGGGTTGGACAGAGACCCAGTACTTC	CASSPRRGWTETQYF
NA	TRBV11-3	TRBJ1-2	NA	TGTGCCAGCAGCCAGGACGGCTTCTATGGCTACACCTTC	CASSQDGFYGYTF
many	TRBV6-1	TRBJ1-2	TRBD1	TGTGCCAGCAGTGAAGAACCGGGGACAGGGGGCTATGGCTACACCTTC	CASSEEPGTGGYGYTF
NA	TRBV3-1/TRBV3-2	TRBJ1-5	NA	TGTGCCAGCAGCCAAGGGGTACAGCCCCAGCATTTT	CASSQGVQPQHF
NA	TRBV21-1	TRBJ1-1	NA	TGTGCCAGCATCGTCGGGGAGGGGCCGCCGAACACTGAAGCTTTCTTT	CASIVGEGPPNTEAFF
NA	TRBV3-1/TRBV3-2	TRBJ2-1	TRBD2	TGTGCCAGCAGCTCTACCGGACTAGGTGACAATGAGCAGTTCTTC	CASSSTGLGDNEQFF
NA	TRBV7-2	TRBJ2-5	NA	TGTGCCAGCAGCTCCTATCCCACGGGGGTGGAGACCCAGTACTTC	CASSSYPTGVETQYF
NA	TRBV19	TRBJ1-5	NA	TGTGCCAGTAGTATAGGCCCCCCAGGGATAAGCAATCAGCCCCAGCATTTT	CASSIGPPGISNQPQHF